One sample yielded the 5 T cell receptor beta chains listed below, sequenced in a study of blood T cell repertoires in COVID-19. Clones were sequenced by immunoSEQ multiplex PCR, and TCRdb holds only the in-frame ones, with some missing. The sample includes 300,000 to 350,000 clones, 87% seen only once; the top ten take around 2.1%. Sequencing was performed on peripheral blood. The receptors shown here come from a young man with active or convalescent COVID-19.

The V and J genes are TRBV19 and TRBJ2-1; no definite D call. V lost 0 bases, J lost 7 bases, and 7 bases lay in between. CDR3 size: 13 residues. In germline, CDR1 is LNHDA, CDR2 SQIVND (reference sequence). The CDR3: CASSIDLVNEQFF. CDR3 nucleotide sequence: TGTGCCAGTAGTATAGATCTCGTGAATGAGCAGTTCTTC.

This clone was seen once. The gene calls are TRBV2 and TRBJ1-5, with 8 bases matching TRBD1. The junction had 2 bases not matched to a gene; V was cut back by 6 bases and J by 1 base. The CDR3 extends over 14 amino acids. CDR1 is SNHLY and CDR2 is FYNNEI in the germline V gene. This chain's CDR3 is CASSGDRSNQPQHF. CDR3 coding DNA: TGTGCCAGCAGCGGGGACAGGAGCAATCAGCCCCAGCATTTT.

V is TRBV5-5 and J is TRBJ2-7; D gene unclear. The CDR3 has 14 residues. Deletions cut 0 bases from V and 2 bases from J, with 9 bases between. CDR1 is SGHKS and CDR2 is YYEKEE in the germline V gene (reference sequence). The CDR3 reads CASSLVGPTYEQYF. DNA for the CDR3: TGTGCCAGCAGCTTGGTGGGCCCAACCTACGAGCAGTACTTC. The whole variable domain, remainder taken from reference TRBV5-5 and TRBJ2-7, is DAGVTQSPTHLIKTRGQQVTLRCSPISGHKSVSWYQQVLGQGPQFIFQYYEKEERGRGNFPDRFSARQFPNYSSELNVNALLLGDSALYLCASSLVGPTYEQYFGPGTRLTVT.

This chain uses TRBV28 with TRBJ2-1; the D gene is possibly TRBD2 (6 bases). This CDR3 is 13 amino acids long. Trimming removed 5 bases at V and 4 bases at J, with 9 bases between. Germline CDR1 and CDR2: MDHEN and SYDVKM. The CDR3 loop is CASSPDYYNEQFF. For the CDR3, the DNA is TGTGCCAGCAGTCCGGACTATTACAATGAGCAGTTCTTC.

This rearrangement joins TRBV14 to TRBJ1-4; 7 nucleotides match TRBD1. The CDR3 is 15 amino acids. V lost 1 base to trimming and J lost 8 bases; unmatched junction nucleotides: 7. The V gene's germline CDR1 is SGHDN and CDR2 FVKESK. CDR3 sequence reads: CASSQVRAGGEKLFF. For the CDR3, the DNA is TGTGCCAGCAGCCAAGTCCGGGCAGGGGGAGAAAAACTGTTTTTT.